This T cell receptor (beta chain) was observed in a study of vaccination and CD4 T cells after COVID-19. Deletions cut 2 bases from V and 3 bases from J, with 16 bases between. This CDR3 has 16 amino acids. Germline CDR1 reads SGHTA; CDR2 reads FQGNSA. The treatment was: approximately 9-day PBMC culture with coronavirus spike peptide pools or control peptides (ViraFEST assay). Cultured CD4+ T cells had their DNA profiled by the Oncomine TCR Beta short-read assay. TCRdb reanalysed the PCR reads using MiXCR and keeps one entry per CDR3 protein. The repertoire holds roughly 16,000 distinct CDR3 sequences, with less than 75% as singletons. Points on this clonotype: Its antigen is currently unknown.

This chain links TRBV7-2 with TRBJ1-1; D uncertain. Sequencing was carried out using CD4+ T cells from blood, cultured in vitro. This clonotype was sampled from a human donor who had recovered from COVID-19. The chain's CDR3 is CASSLQPTRGDTEAFF. For the CDR3, the DNA is TGTGCCAGCAGCTTACAACCGACCCGGGGAGACACTGAAGCTTTCTTT.